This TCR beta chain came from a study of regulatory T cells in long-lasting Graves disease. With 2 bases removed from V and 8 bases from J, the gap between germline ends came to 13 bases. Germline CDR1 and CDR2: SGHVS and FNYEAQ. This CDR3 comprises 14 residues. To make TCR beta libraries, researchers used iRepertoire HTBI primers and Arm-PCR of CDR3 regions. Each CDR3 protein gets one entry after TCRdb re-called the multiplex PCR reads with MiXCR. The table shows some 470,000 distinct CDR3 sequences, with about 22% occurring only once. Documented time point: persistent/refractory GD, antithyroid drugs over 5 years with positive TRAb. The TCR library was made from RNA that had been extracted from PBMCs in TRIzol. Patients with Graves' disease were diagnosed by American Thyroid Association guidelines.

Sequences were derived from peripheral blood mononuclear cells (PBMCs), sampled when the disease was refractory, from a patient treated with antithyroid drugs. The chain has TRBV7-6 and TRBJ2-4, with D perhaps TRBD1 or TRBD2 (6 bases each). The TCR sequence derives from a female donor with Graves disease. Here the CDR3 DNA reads TGTGCCAGCAGCTTAATGGGGGGCACGGACATTCAGTACTTC. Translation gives CASSLMGGTDIQYF.